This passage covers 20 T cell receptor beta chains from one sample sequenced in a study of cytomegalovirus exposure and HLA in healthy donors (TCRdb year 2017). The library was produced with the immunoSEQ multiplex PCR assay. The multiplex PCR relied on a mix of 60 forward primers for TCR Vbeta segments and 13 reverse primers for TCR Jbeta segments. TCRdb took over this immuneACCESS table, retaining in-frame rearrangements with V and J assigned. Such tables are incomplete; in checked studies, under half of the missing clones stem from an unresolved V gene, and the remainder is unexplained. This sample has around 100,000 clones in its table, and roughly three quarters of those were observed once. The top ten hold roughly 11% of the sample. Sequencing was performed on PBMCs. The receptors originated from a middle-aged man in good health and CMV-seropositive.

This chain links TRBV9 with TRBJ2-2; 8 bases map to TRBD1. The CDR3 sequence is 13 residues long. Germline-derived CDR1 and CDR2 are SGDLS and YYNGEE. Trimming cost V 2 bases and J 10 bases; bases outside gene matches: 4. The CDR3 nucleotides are TGTGCCAGCAGCGTTCGGACAGGGAAGGAGCTGTTTTTT. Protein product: CASSVRTGKELFF.

CDR3 sequence reads: CASSPDRADGYTF. DNA for the CDR3: TGTGCCAGCAGCCCAGACAGGGCCGATGGCTACACCTTC. V gene TRBV7-9 combines with J gene TRBJ1-2; 7 positions match TRBD1. V dropped 5 bases and J dropped 6; count of bases not matched to a gene: 6. This CDR3 spans 13 amino acids. Germline-derived CDR1 and CDR2 are SEHNR and FQNEAQ (reference sequence).

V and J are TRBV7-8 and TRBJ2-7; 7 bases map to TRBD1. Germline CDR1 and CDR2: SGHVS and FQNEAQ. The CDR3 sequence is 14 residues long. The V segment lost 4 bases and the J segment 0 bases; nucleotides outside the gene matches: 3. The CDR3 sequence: CASSSDRFSYEQYV. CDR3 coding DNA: TGTGCCAGCAGCTCGGACAGGTTCTCCTACGAGCAGTACGTC.

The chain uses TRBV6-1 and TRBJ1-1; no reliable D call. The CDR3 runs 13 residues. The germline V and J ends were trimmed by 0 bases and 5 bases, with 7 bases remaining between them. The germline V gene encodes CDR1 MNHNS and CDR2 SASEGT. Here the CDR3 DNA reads TGTGCCAGCAGTGAAGCCGGGGTAACTGAAGCTTTCTTT. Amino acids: CASSEAGVTEAFF.

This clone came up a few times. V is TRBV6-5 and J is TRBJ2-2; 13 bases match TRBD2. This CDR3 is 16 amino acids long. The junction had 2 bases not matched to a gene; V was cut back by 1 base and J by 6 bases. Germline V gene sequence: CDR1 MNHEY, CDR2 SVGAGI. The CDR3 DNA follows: TGTGCCAGCAGTTACTTGGGACTAGCGGGGTCCGGGGAGCTGTTTTTT. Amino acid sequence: CASSYLGLAGSGELFF.

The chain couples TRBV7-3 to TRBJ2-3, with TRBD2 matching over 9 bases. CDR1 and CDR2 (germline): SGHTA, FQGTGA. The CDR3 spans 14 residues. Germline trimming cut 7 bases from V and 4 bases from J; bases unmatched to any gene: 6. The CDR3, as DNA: TGTGCCAGCAAAGAGCGGGAGGTCGCAGATACGCAGTATTTT. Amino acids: CASKEREVADTQYF. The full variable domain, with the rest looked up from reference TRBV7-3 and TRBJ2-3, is GAGVSQTPSNKVTEKGKYVELRCDPISGHTALYWYRQSLGQGPEFLIYFQGTGAADDSGLPNDRFFAVRPEGSVSTLKIQRTERGDSAVYLCASKEREVADTQYFGPGTRLTVL.

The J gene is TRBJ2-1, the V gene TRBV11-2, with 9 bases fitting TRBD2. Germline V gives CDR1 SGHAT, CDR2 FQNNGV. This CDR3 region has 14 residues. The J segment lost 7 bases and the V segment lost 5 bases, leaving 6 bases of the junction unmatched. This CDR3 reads CASSPGLAENEQFF. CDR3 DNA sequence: TGTGCCAGCAGCCCGGGACTAGCTGAAAATGAGCAGTTCTTC.

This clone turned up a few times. CDR3 region: CASSLVQGAYEQYF. The CDR3 DNA reads TGTGCCAGCAGCTTAGTACAGGGAGCCTACGAGCAGTACTTC. The chain has TRBV7-6 and TRBJ2-7; a possible D gene is TRBD1 (6 bases). V lost 1 base and J 2 bases, leaving 9 bases between the germline ends. CDR1 and CDR2 (germline): SGHVS, FNYEAQ. CDR3 length equals 14 residues.

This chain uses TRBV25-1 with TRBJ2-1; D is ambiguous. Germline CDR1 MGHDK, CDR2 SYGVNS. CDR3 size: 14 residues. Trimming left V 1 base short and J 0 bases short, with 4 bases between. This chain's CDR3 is CASSEFFSYNEQFF. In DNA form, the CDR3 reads TGTGCCAGCAGTGAATTCTTCTCCTACAATGAGCAGTTCTTC.

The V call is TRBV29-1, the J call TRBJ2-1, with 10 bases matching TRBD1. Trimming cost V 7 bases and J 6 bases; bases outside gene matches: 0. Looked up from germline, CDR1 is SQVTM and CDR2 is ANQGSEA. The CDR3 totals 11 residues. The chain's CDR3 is CSGTGGNEQFF. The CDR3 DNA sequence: TGCAGCGGGACAGGGGGCAATGAGCAGTTCTTC.

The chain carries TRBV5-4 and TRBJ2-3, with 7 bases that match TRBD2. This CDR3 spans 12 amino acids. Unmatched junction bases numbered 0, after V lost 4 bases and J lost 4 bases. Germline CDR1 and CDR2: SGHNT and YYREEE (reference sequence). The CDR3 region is CASSAGADTQYF. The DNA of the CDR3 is TGTGCCAGCAGCGCGGGGGCAGATACGCAGTATTTT.

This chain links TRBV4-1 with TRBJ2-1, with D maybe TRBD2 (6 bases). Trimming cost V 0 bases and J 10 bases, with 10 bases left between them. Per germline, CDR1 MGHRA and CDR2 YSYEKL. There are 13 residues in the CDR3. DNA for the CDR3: TGCGCCAGCAGCCAAGATCGCCGGGAGGAGCAGTTCTTC. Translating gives CASSQDRREEQFF.

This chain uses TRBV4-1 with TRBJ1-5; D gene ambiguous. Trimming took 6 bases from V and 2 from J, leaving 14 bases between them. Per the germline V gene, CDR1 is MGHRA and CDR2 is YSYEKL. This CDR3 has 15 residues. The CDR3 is CASRPGREGNQPQHF. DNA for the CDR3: TGCGCCAGCAGGCCAGGACGGGAAGGCAATCAGCCCCAGCATTTT.

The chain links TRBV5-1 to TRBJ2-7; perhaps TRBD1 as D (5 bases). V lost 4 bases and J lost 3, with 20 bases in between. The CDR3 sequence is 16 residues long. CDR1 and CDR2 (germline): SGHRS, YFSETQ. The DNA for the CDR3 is TGCGCCAGCAGCCTCGGAACCTGGACAAAAGGCTACGAGCAGTACTTC. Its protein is CASSLGTWTKGYEQYF.

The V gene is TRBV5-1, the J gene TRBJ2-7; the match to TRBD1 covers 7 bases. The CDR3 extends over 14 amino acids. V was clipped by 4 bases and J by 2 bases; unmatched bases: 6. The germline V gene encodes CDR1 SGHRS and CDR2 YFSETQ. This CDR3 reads CASSVDRDTYEQYF. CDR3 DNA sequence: TGCGCCAGCAGCGTTGACAGGGATACCTACGAGCAGTACTTC. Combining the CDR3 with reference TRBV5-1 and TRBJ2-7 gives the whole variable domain KAGVTQTPRYLIKTRGQQVTLSCSPISGHRSVSWYQQTPGQGLQFLFEYFSETQRNKGNFPGRFSGRQFSNSRSEMNVSTLELGDSALYLCASSVDRDTYEQYFGPGTRLTVT.

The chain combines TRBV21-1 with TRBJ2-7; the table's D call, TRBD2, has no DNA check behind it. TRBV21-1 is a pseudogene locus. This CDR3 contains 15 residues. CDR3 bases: TGTGCCAGCAGCAAAGGTGGTAGCTGGAGGGTAAAGCAGTACTTC. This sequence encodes CASSKGGSWRVKQYF.

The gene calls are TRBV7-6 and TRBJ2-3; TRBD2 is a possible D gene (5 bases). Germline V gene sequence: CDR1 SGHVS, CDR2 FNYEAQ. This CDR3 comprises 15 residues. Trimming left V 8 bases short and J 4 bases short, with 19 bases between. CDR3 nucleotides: TGTGCCAGCGGCACAAGCGGTCCTTGGGCAGATACGCAGTATTTT. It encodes CASGTSGPWADTQYF.

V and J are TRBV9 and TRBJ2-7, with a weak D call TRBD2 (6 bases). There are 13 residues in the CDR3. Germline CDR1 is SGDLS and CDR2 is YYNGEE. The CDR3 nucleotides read TGTCAGTCGGAGCGGGCGCGAGCCTACGAGCAGTACGTC. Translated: CQSERARAYEQYV.

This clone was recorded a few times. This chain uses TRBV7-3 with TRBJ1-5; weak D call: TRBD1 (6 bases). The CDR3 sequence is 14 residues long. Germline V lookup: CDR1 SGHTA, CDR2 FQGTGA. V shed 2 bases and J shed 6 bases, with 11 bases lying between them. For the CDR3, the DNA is TGTGCCAGCAGCTTATCAGGGGCCGGTCAGCCCCAGCATTTT. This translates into CASSLSGAGQPQHF.

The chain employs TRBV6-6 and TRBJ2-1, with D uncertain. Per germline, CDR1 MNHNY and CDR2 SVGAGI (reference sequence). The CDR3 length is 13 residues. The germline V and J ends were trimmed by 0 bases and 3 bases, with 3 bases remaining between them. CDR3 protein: CASSYSLYNEQFF. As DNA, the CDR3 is TGTGCCAGCAGTTACTCCCTCTACAATGAGCAGTTCTTC.